The 10 T cell receptor beta chains given below trace back to one sample, sequenced in a study of T cell responses to AZD1222 COVID-19 vaccine. The data were produced by immunoSEQ multiplex PCR, yet TCRdb's version contains in-frame clones alone and is incomplete. This sample has some 130,000 clones; roughly 93% occur once, and the top ten carry approximately 6.8%. The sample here was peripheral blood, taken 28 days after the second AZD1222 dose. The source of these receptors is an adult who received the AZD1222 COVID-19 vaccine.

This clone was picked up one time. The V and J genes are TRBV3-1 (or the pseudogene TRBV3-2) and TRBJ1-4; 9 bases line up with TRBD1. CDR1 and CDR2 (germline): LGHDT, YNNKEL (reference sequence). V lost 3 bases, J lost 7 bases, and 6 bases stayed unmatched. The CDR3 runs 15 residues. The CDR3 DNA sequence: TGTGCCAGCAGCCACACAGGGGGCGGGAGTGAAAAACTGTTTTTT. Translating it yields CASSHTGGGSEKLFF.

The V call is TRBV3-1 (or the pseudogene TRBV3-2), the J call TRBJ2-6; 7 bases are a match to TRBD1. The CDR3 is 15 amino acids. Germline V CDR1 and CDR2: LGHDT, YNNKEL (reference sequence). The V segment lost 3 bases and the J segment 4 bases; nucleotides outside the gene matches: 3. The CDR3 protein is CASSHPGQGANVLTF. In DNA, the CDR3 is TGTGCCAGCAGCCACCCGGGACAGGGGGCCAACGTCCTGACTTTC.

The chain is built from TRBV4-1 and TRBJ1-5; D is unresolved. The V and J ends lost 1 base and 0 bases respectively, with 7 bases between them. The CDR3 is made up of 15 amino acids. CDR1 MGHRA and CDR2 YSYEKL come from the germline V gene. The CDR3 nucleotides read TGCGCCAGCAGCCAAGCCTTGTATAGCAATCAGCCCCAGCATTTT. Its translation is CASSQALYSNQPQHF.

The chain joins TRBV4-1 to TRBJ1-2; a possible D gene is TRBD1 (5 bases). The CDR3 spans 14 residues. The ends were cut back, 1 base at V and 8 bases at J, with 14 bases in the middle. Germline values: CDR1 MGHRA, CDR2 YSYEKL. The CDR3 loop is CASSQVPQGPGYTF. CDR3 bases: TGCGCCAGCAGCCAAGTTCCCCAGGGCCCGGGCTACACCTTC.

This clone was picked up many times. V gene TRBV27 combines with J gene TRBJ1-3; a possible D gene is TRBD1 (5 bases). The ends were cut back, 4 bases at V and 2 bases at J, with 9 bases in the middle. The CDR3 spans 14 residues. Germline V lookup: CDR1 MNHEY, CDR2 SMNVEV (reference sequence). CDR3 sequence: CASSSSRAGNTIYF. CDR3 in DNA: TGTGCCAGCAGTTCCTCCAGGGCTGGAAACACCATATATTTT.

V is TRBV7-8 and J is TRBJ2-3; D unresolved. Trimming shortened V by 1 base and J by 4 bases, and 12 bases separated the two germline ends. The CDR3 has 15 residues. Germline V gene sequence: CDR1 SGHVS, CDR2 FQNEAQ. DNA of the CDR3: TGTGCCAGCAGCTTAGTAGGTCGGGTCCCAGATACGCAGTATTTT. It encodes CASSLVGRVPDTQYF.

The chain recombines TRBV30 with TRBJ2-5, with TRBD2 matching over 8 bases. V was clipped by 1 base and J by 5 bases; unmatched bases: 15. CDR3 size: 17 residues. The germline V gene encodes CDR1 GTSNPN and CDR2 SVGIG (reference sequence). CDR3 residues: CAWSGGTTTREGETQYF. The CDR3, as DNA: TGTGCCTGGAGTGGGGGGACCACCACTCGGGAGGGGGAGACCCAGTACTTC.

The V call is TRBV10-3, the J call TRBJ2-7; 7 bases align to TRBD1. Looked up from germline, CDR1 is ENHRY and CDR2 is SYGVKD. The CDR3 runs to 17 residues. V was pared by 0 bases and J by 4 bases, with 12 bases of the junction left unmatched. The CDR3 DNA follows: TGTGCCATCAGTGAGTCACTGGGCTCGGGACAGCGGTACGAGCAGTACTTC. Residues: CAISESLGSGQRYEQYF.

This CDR3 reads CASREGTAPGYGYTF. The CDR3 DNA is TGTGCCAGCAGAGAAGGGACAGCCCCAGGCTATGGCTACACCTTC. This chain joins TRBV5-4 and TRBJ1-2, with 7 bases that match TRBD1. CDR3 length: 15 amino acids. With V trimmed by 5 bases and J by 4 bases, 11 bases remained unmatched. Germline CDR1 SGHNT, CDR2 YYREEE (reference sequence). Full variable domain (rest looked up from reference TRBV5-4 and TRBJ1-2): ETGVTQSPTHLIKTRGQQVTLRCSSQSGHNTVSWYQQALGQGPQFIFQYYREEENGRGNFPPRFSGLQFPNYSSELNVNALELDDSALYLCASREGTAPGYGYTFGSGTRLTVV.

The gene calls are TRBV4-1 and TRBJ1-1, with a weak D call TRBD1 (6 bases). Germline values: CDR1 MGHRA, CDR2 YSYEKL. The CDR3 totals 15 residues. The V and J ends lost 1 base and 1 base respectively, with 10 bases between them. CDR3 nucleotides: TGCGCCAGCAGCCAAGGAGGGGGGCGGAACACTGAAGCTTTCTTT. It is translated as CASSQGGGRNTEAFF.